The T cell receptor beta chain under discussion was sequenced for a study of T cells in localized non-small cell lung cancer. Study outcomes and limitations: Uninvolved adjacent lung had more T cell clonality than any other tissue, topping tumor. Density of T cells in blood, when higher, went with longer overall survival. Investigators sequenced only a single tumor region, leaving heterogeneity possible. A median approximately 60 of the top 100 tumor clones appeared in adjacent lung.

Profiled with immunoSEQ multiplex PCR; TCRdb holds only in-frame clones, not every one. Of 90,000 to 100,000 clones listed, approximately 90% were seen once; the top ten hold over 4%. This CDR3 has 14 residues. Germline V lookup: CDR1 SGHRS, CDR2 YFSETQ. V lost 4 bases and J lost 5; bases outside the gene matches: 8. Of note for this clone: What it binds is not known.

This TCR came from a woman aged 40-75 years with stage II squamous cell lung carcinoma. The source material was PBMCs, sampled before any cancer treatment. This chain uses TRBV5-1 with TRBJ1-1; 7 bases line up with TRBD1. CDR3 nucleotide sequence: TGCGCCAGCAGCGCGGAACCGACAGGGACTGAAGCTTTCTTT. Translation: CASSAEPTGTEAFF. Supplemented by reference TRBV5-1 and TRBJ1-1, the full variable domain reads KAGVTQTPRYLIKTRGQQVTLSCSPISGHRSVSWYQQTPGQGLQFLFEYFSETQRNKGNFPGRFSGRQFSNSRSEMNVSTLELGDSALYLCASSAEPTGTEAFFGQGTRLTVV.